A selection of T cell receptor beta chains follows, all from one sample in a study of T cells after yellow fever vaccination. TCRdb analysed the 5' RACE reads with MiXCR anew, one entry per CDR3 protein. The sample shows some 500,000 distinct CDR3 sequences, less than 15% of them seen only once. Sequenced material: PBMCs, taken on the day of the yellow fever booster vaccination. These receptors all stem from a man aged 25-40 years who received the YFV17D yellow fever vaccine. Each CDR3 is given with its conserved first and last residue. The D gene is left open where the match is weak. For some rows the clone size is stated as once, few or many, or as a class when expanded; others skip it.

D gene,J gene,V gene,clone size,CDR3 protein,CDR3 DNA
TRBD1,TRBJ2-1,TRBV5-1,few,CASSSGQEYNEQFF,TGCGCCAGCAGCTCAGGACAGGAATACAATGAGCAGTTCTTC
.,TRBJ2-5,TRBV18,.,CASSITGTGREETQYF,TGTGCCAGCTCAATAACCGGGACGGGCAGGGAAGAGACCCAGTACTTC
.,TRBJ2-7,TRBV7-9,.,CASSSLAEQYF,TGTGCCAGCAGCTCCCTGGCCGAGCAGTACTTC
.,TRBJ1-6,TRBV5-5,.,CASSLAVMSNSPLHF,TGTGCCAGCAGCTTGGCCGTAATGTCCAATTCACCCCTCCACTTT
.,TRBJ2-4,TRBV7-8,few,CASSSWEGQGGNIQYF,TGTGCCAGCAGCTCATGGGAGGGCCAGGGGGGAAACATTCAGTACTTC
.,TRBJ1-2,TRBV9,.,CASSVGHGNYGYTF,TGTGCCAGCAGCGTAGGGCACGGAAACTATGGCTACACCTTC
.,TRBJ1-6,TRBV30,many,CAWRRTENNSPLHF,TGTGCCTGGAGACGGACAGAGAATAATTCACCCCTCCACTTT
.,TRBJ2-1,TRBV30,many,CAWSVGGAGTYNEQFF,TGTGCCTGGAGTGTAGGGGGGGCGGGAACTTACAATGAGCAGTTCTTC
TRBD1,TRBJ1-1,TRBV5-1,few,CASSSGQGAPPTEAFF,TGCGCCAGCAGCTCGGGACAGGGGGCCCCCCCCACTGAAGCTTTCTTT
.,TRBJ1-2,TRBV18,.,CASSPPPSKGPGGYTF,TGTGCCAGCTCACCACCTCCCTCCAAGGGTCCGGGCGGCTACACCTTC
.,TRBJ2-3,TRBV10-2,.,CASGMSAYTDTQYF,TGCGCCAGCGGAATGTCAGCGTACACAGATACGCAGTATTTT
TRBD1,TRBJ2-3,TRBV12-3/TRBV12-4,many,CASSGQGGGTDTQYF,TGTGCCAGCAGTGGACAGGGAGGAGGCACAGATACGCAGTATTTT
TRBD2,TRBJ2-5,TRBV20-1,.,CSASLAGVEETQYF,TGCAGTGCTAGTTTAGCGGGAGTTGAGGAGACCCAGTACTTC
.,TRBJ2-1,TRBV20-1,few,CSARPLAGIYNEQFF,TGCAGTGCTCGCCCCTTGGCGGGCATCTACAATGAGCAGTTCTTC
.,TRBJ2-4,TRBV7-9,.,CASSGPGQQLAKNIQYF,TGTGCCAGCAGCGGTCCAGGACAGCAATTAGCCAAAAACATTCAGTACTTC
TRBD1,TRBJ2-3,TRBV27,.,CASGPTGTGHTQYF,TGTGCCAGCGGGCCAACCGGGACAGGGCATACGCAGTATTTT
.,TRBJ2-5,TRBV3-1,few,CASSQGWGSVETQYF,TGTGCCAGCAGCCAAGGTTGGGGGAGTGTGGAGACCCAGTACTTC
.,TRBJ2-7,TRBV28,.,CASIFPGGYEQYF,TGTGCCAGCATTTTTCCCGGGGGCTACGAGCAGTACTTC
.,TRBJ2-1,TRBV20-1,few,CSARDPREALNEQFF,TGCAGTGCTAGAGATCCGAGGGAGGCCCTCAATGAGCAGTTCTTC
TRBD2,TRBJ2-7,TRBV9,few,CASSVGGKGATAEQYF,TGTGCCAGCAGCGTGGGGGGGAAAGGGGCGACGGCCGAGCAGTACTTC
.,TRBJ1-1,TRBV20-1,.,CSARNVNTEAFF,TGCAGTGCTAGAAATGTTAACACTGAAGCTTTCTTT
.,TRBJ1-4,TRBV21-1,few,CASSKVGRQNPNEKLFF,TGTGCCAGCAGCAAAGTAGGGCGGCAGAACCCGAATGAAAAACTGTTTTTT
.,TRBJ2-7,TRBV11-2,.,CASSLEGAGEQYF,TGTGCCAGCAGCTTAGAAGGGGCCGGGGAGCAGTACTTC
.,TRBJ1-5,TRBV4-2,.,CASSQGTGSSNQPQHF,TGTGCCAGCAGCCAAGGTACAGGGTCTAGCAATCAGCCCCAGCATTTT
.,TRBJ1-5,TRBV7-2,.,CASSFGGPQPQHF,TGTGCCAGCAGCTTTGGGGGTCCCCAGCCCCAGCATTTT
.,TRBJ2-7,TRBV5-8,many,CASTLVGEQYF,TGTGCCAGCACTTTAGTCGGCGAGCAGTACTTC
TRBD2,TRBJ2-7,TRBV3-1,.,CASCQAGSAGATSYEQYF,TGTGCCAGCTGCCAAGCAGGATCGGCGGGAGCTACTTCCTACGAGCAGTACTTC
.,TRBJ1-4,TRBV7-6,.,CASSPQPADEKLFF,TGTGCCAGCAGCCCACAACCGGCGGATGAAAAACTGTTTTTT
.,TRBJ2-5,TRBV7-8,few,CASSLGGLKETQYF,TGTGCCAGCAGCTTGGGGGGACTTAAAGAGACCCAGTACTTC
TRBD2,TRBJ2-3,TRBV4-3,few,CASSQSGKAQYF,TGCGCCAGCAGCCAGAGCGGGAAGGCGCAGTATTTT
.,TRBJ2-7,TRBV18,once,CASSPSEAYEQYF,TGTGCCAGCTCACCATCGGAGGCCTACGAGCAGTACTTC
TRBD2,TRBJ2-1,TRBV29-1,.,CSVDGLAGALGVNEQFF,TGCAGCGTTGACGGGCTAGCGGGAGCCTTGGGGGTCAATGAGCAGTTCTTC
.,TRBJ2-5,TRBV7-2,few,CASSFRPAYQETQYF,TGTGCCAGCAGCTTCCGACCCGCGTACCAAGAGACCCAGTACTTC
.,TRBJ2-7,TRBV7-9,.,CASRPDGAYEQYF,TGTGCCAGCAGGCCTGACGGCGCATACGAGCAGTACTTC
.,TRBJ2-1,TRBV6-1,few,CASSGGTLLYNEQFF,TGTGCCAGCAGTGGCGGGACTCTTCTCTACAATGAGCAGTTCTTC
TRBD2,TRBJ2-7,TRBV19,few,CASSLAGGQFYEQYF,TGTGCCAGTAGTCTAGCGGGAGGACAATTCTACGAGCAGTACTTC
.,TRBJ2-5,TRBV7-9,.,CASSFSDSQETQYF,TGTGCCAGCAGCTTCTCGGACAGCCAAGAGACCCAGTACTTC
.,TRBJ2-3,TRBV7-6,many,CASSLVRGLTDTQYF,TGTGCCAGCAGCTTAGTGAGGGGCTTGACAGATACGCAGTATTTT
.,TRBJ2-7,TRBV7-9,few,CASSSLYIEQYF,TGTGCCAGCAGCTCTTTATATATCGAGCAGTACTTC
TRBD2,TRBJ2-7,TRBV7-8,few,CASSLSAGGTYEQYF,TGTGCCAGCAGCCTCTCAGCGGGAGGGACCTACGAGCAGTACTTC
.,TRBJ2-7,TRBV6-2/TRBV6-3,few,CASSSGWSYEQYF,TGTGCCAGCAGTTCAGGGTGGTCCTACGAGCAGTACTTC
.,TRBJ2-5,TRBV20-1,.,CSARDRLEAWETQYF,TGCAGTGCTAGAGATCGGCTAGAGGCATGGGAGACCCAGTACTTC
.,TRBJ2-3,TRBV7-2,few,CASSLNKGYTDTQYF,TGTGCCAGCAGCTTGAACAAGGGGTACACAGATACGCAGTATTTT
TRBD2,TRBJ2-1,TRBV7-2,few,CASSLTSGIMRNEQFF,TGTGCCAGCAGCTTAACTAGCGGGATAATGAGGAATGAGCAGTTCTTC
.,TRBJ1-1,TRBV10-3,many,CAISEGASFGTEAFF,TGTGCCATCAGTGAGGGAGCCAGTTTCGGAACTGAAGCTTTCTTT
TRBD2,TRBJ2-7,TRBV7-8,many,CASSLREGSYEQYF,TGTGCCAGCAGCTTAAGGGAGGGCTCCTACGAGCAGTACTTC
TRBD2,TRBJ2-3,TRBV20-1,.,CSALGTSGATDTQYF,TGCAGTGCCCTCGGGACTAGCGGAGCCACAGATACGCAGTATTTT
.,TRBJ2-5,TRBV7-7,.,CASSLTRGGEETQYF,TGTGCCAGCAGCTTAACTAGAGGCGGTGAAGAGACCCAGTACTTC
TRBD1,TRBJ1-1,TRBV4-1,.,CASSRMRVGDRGVVNTEAFF,TGCGCCAGCAGCCGTATGAGGGTGGGAGACAGGGGGGTTGTGAACACTGAAGCTTTCTTT
.,TRBJ2-3,TRBV29-1,few,CSVAGRSTDTQYF,TGCAGCGTTGCGGGCAGGAGCACAGATACGCAGTATTTT
.,TRBJ2-1,TRBV30,few,CAWKRTPSSYNEQFF,TGTGCCTGGAAGAGGACACCGAGCTCCTACAATGAGCAGTTCTTC
TRBD2,TRBJ2-3,TRBV19,few,CASSIGLAGEYAVWTDTQYF,TGTGCCAGTAGTATCGGACTAGCGGGAGAATATGCCGTGTGGACAGATACGCAGTATTTT